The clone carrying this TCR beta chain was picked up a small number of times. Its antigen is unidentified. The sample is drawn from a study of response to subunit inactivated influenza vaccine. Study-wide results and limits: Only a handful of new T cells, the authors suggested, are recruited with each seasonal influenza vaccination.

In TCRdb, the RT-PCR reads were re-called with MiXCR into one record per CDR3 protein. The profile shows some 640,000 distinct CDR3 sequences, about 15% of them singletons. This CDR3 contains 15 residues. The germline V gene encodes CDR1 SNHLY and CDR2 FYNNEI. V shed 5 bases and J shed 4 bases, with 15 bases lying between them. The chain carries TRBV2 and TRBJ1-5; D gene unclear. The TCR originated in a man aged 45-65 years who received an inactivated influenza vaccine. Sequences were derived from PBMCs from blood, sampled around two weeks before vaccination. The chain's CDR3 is CASSPDFSRNQPQHF. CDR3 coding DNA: TGTGCCAGCAGTCCGGACTTCTCGAGGAATCAGCCCCAGCATTTT. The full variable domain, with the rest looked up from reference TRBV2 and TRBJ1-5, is EPEVTQTPSHQVTQMGQEVILRCVPISNHLYFYWYRQILGQKVEFLVSFYNNEISEKSEIFDDQFSVERPDGSNFTLKIRSTKLEDSAMYFCASSPDFSRNQPQHFGDGTRLSIL.